What follows are 27 T cell receptor beta chains derived from one specimen sequenced in a study of cytomegalovirus exposure and HLA in healthy donors (dated by TCRdb to between 2016 and 2019). Library preparation used the immunoSEQ multiplex PCR assay. This is the immuneACCESS table as TCRdb keeps it, with only in-frame sequences that have V and J called. A part of the clones is gone; compared with another copy, unresolved V genes explain less than half, and the rest is unexplained. Counted in this sample were fewer than 250,000 clones; around 86% of them appeared once. The ten largest clones represent roughly 2% of the sample. The specimen was PBMCs. The receptors shown here come from a woman younger than 30 in good health and CMV-seropositive.

V usage is TRBV28 and J usage is TRBJ1-1; TRBD1 is a possible D gene (6 bases). This CDR3 region has 15 residues. CDR1 and CDR2 from the germline V gene are MDHEN and SYDVKM. V was trimmed by 2 bases and J by 12 bases, leaving 22 bases between them. The CDR3: CASSLGGGPSVLPFF. CDR3 DNA: TGTGCCAGCAGTTTAGGGGGGGGGCCCTCCGTGCTACCTTTCTTT.

This clone appeared once. The CDR3 loop reads CASSLDLTVRVYGYTF. For the CDR3, the DNA is TGTGCCAGCAGCTTGGACCTGACAGTAAGGGTGTATGGCTACACCTTC. The rearrangement joins TRBV5-6 to TRBJ1-2, with D possibly TRBD1 on 5 matching bases. Germline V CDR1 and CDR2: SGHDT, YYEEEE. This CDR3 contains 16 residues. Trimming pared 0 bases from V and 5 bases from J, leaving 17 bases between.

The J gene is TRBJ2-3, the V gene TRBV30; D perhaps matches TRBD1 (6 bases). The CDR3 sequence is 15 residues long. V dropped 0 bases and J dropped 14 bases, with 24 bases sitting between them. Germline V CDR1 and CDR2: GTSNPN, SVGIG (reference sequence). The CDR3 DNA follows: TGTGCCTGGAGTGTACACTTGGGGGCGTCGACGTTTGGGTATTTT. This encodes CAWSVHLGASTFGYF.

The chain couples TRBV10-1 to TRBJ2-3; 8 bases are a match to TRBD2. J gave up 4 bases and V 2 bases, and 5 bases lay outside the gene matches. Germline V CDR1 and CDR2: WNHNN, SYGVQD (reference sequence). There are 15 residues in the CDR3. For the CDR3, the DNA is TGCGCCAGCAGTGAGGTAGCGGGAAACCCAGATACGCAGTATTTT. Encoded protein: CASSEVAGNPDTQYF.

The chain carries TRBV5-1 and TRBJ2-5; D may be TRBD1 (5 bases). CDR1 and CDR2 from the germline V gene are SGHRS and YFSETQ. The CDR3 length is 15 residues. The V gene lost 5 bases and the J gene lost 0 bases, with 14 bases spanning the gap. The CDR3 sequence: CASSRGIGNQETQYF. DNA for the CDR3: TGCGCCAGCAGTAGGGGTATTGGAAACCAAGAGACCCAGTACTTC.

This chain links TRBV9 with TRBJ1-1; no reliable D call. The CDR3 covers 14 residues. With 0 bases removed from V and 5 bases from J, the gap between germline ends came to 11 bases. Germline-derived CDR1 and CDR2 are SGDLS and YYNGEE. The CDR3 DNA is TGTGCCAGCAGCGTAGCCGAGGGTCGGACTGAAGCTTTCTTT. Its protein product is CASSVAEGRTEAFF.

Turning to this clone: The identical CDR3 is also encoded by other nucleotide sequences in the sample. The chain links TRBV5-4 to TRBJ2-7, with TRBD1 matching over 9 bases. The CDR3 covers 13 residues. V dropped 3 bases and J dropped 4; count of bases not matched to a gene: 2. CDR1 SGHNT and CDR2 YYREEE come from the germline V gene (reference sequence). Here the CDR3 DNA reads TGTGCCAGCAGCTCCGGACAGGGGTACGAGCAGTACTTC. Its translation: CASSSGQGYEQYF.

The V gene is TRBV7-3, the J gene TRBJ2-2; the match to TRBD2 covers 7 bases. This CDR3 contains 16 residues. Germline V CDR1 and CDR2: SGHTA, FQGTGA. J lost 3 bases, V lost 5 bases, and 9 bases had no gene match. CDR3 sequence reads: CASSPFLADYTGELFF. In DNA form, the CDR3 reads TGTGCCAGCAGCCCCTTCCTAGCGGATTACACCGGGGAGCTGTTTTTT.

The CDR3 loop is CASSTRRTGGHYGYTF. For the CDR3, the DNA is TGTGCCAGCAGCACCCGCCGGACAGGGGGCCACTATGGCTACACCTTC. This chain links TRBV7-2 with TRBJ1-2; 11 bases are a match to TRBD1. V dropped 5 bases and J dropped 3; count of bases not matched to a gene: 8. Germline CDR1 and CDR2: SGHTA and FQGNSA. This CDR3 contains 16 residues.

V gene TRBV27 combines with J gene TRBJ1-1, with D unclear. Trimming removed 3 bases from V and 0 bases from J, with 11 bases in between. CDR3 length: 15 residues. Germline V gives CDR1 MNHEY, CDR2 SMNVEV (reference sequence). The CDR3: CASSFGHRMNTEAFF. The CDR3 DNA is TGTGCCAGCAGTTTTGGGCACAGAATGAACACTGAAGCTTTCTTT.

The chain has TRBV10-3 and TRBJ2-1; D unclear. The CDR3 runs 12 residues. Germline CDR1 is ENHRY and CDR2 is SYGVKD. V dropped 7 bases and J dropped 4 bases, with 8 bases sitting between them. Written as DNA, the CDR3 is TGTGCCATCATGGGCTTATACAATGAGCAGTTCTTC. This gives the protein CAIMGLYNEQFF.

The chain is built from TRBV6-1 and TRBJ2-5, with D possibly being TRBD2 (6 bases). Germline V gives CDR1 MNHNS, CDR2 SASEGT. Trimming removed 1 base at V and 4 bases at J, with 7 bases between. The CDR3 is made up of 13 amino acids. CDR3 in amino acids: CASSEGGGETQYF. The CDR3 DNA sequence: TGTGCCAGCAGTGAAGGGGGAGGAGAGACCCAGTACTTC.

This clone was observed a few times. The V and J genes are TRBV28 and TRBJ1-1; TRBD1 agrees at 9 bases. The CDR3 is 18 residues long. V was pared by 6 bases and J by 0 bases, with 14 bases of the junction left unmatched. Germline loops: CDR1 MDHEN, CDR2 SYDVKM. As DNA, the CDR3 is TGTGCCAGCAGGCGCCGAACAGGGGGCATCGGGATGAACACTGAAGCTTTCTTT. Encoded protein: CASRRRTGGIGMNTEAFF.

This chain links TRBV6-4 with TRBJ2-1, with TRBD2 matching 7 bases. Germline assignment: CDR1 MRHNA and CDR2 SNTAGT. The CDR3 extends over 14 amino acids. The trim removed 7 bases at V and 8 bases at J, leaving 11 bases unmatched. Written as DNA, the CDR3 is TGTGCCAGCAAAGGGGACCTGGGGGGGGATGAGCAGTTCTTC. As protein: CASKGDLGGDEQFF.

This chain joins TRBV5-1 and TRBJ2-1; the match to TRBD2 covers 10 bases. CDR3 length: 18 amino acids. The germline gives CDR1 SGHRS, CDR2 YFSETQ. V lost 4 bases and J lost 7; bases outside the gene matches: 17. CDR3 coding DNA: TGCGCCAGCAGCCTACAGCGGGAGGGCCGCTTGGGGTCGAATGAGCAGTTCTTC. Translated: CASSLQREGRLGSNEQFF. The entire variable domain, with the rest obtained from reference TRBV5-1 and TRBJ2-1, is as follows: KAGVTQTPRYLIKTRGQQVTLSCSPISGHRSVSWYQQTPGQGLQFLFEYFSETQRNKGNFPGRFSGRQFSNSRSEMNVSTLELGDSALYLCASSLQREGRLGSNEQFFGPGTRLTVL.

The rearrangement uses TRBV27 and TRBJ1-2; TRBD1 matches at 8 bases. The V gene's germline CDR1 is MNHEY and CDR2 SMNVEV (reference sequence). The CDR3 consists of 13 residues. The V gene end was trimmed by 4 bases and the J gene end by 8 bases; junction bases not matched to a gene: 6. This CDR3 is CASSSTGGRGYTF. The CDR3 DNA is TGTGCCAGCAGTTCTACAGGGGGTAGGGGCTACACCTTC.

The rearrangement links TRBV6-1 to TRBJ2-7; weak D call: TRBD1 (5 bases). This CDR3 has 13 amino acids. V was shortened by 10 bases and J by 3 bases, with 16 bases between the two germline ends. Germline V CDR1 and CDR2: MNHNS, SASEGT. This CDR3 reads CATVLPGIYEQYF. CDR3 coding DNA: TGTGCCACAGTTCTCCCAGGGATCTACGAGCAGTACTTC.

This chain uses TRBV10-1 with TRBJ1-1; maybe TRBD1 (6 bases). Germline V lookup: CDR1 WNHNN, CDR2 SYGVQD (reference sequence). V was clipped by 6 bases and J by 4 bases, with 12 bases between them. The CDR3 covers 13 residues. The CDR3 protein is CASSEGGSTEAFF. CDR3 coding DNA: TGCGCCAGCAGCGAAGGGGGAAGCACTGAAGCTTTCTTT.

This clone showed up just a few times. J is TRBJ2-7 and V is TRBV18; perhaps TRBD2 as D (6 bases). Trimming stripped 5 bases from V and 3 bases from J, with 17 bases between. The CDR3 contains 15 residues. Per germline, CDR1 KGHSH and CDR2 LQKENI. The CDR3 region is CASSTRLGGVYEQYF. The CDR3 nucleotides are TGTGCCAGCTCAACCAGGTTGGGGGGAGTCTACGAGCAGTACTTC.

The chain joins TRBV23-1 to TRBJ1-5, with a possible D match to TRBD1 (6 bases). TRBV23-1 is treated as an ORF (open reading frame) with a function not yet certain. The CDR3 has 20 residues. Trimming cost V 3 bases and J 3 bases, with 27 bases left between them. CDR3 protein: CASSHTPRFRQAIPNQPQHF. The CDR3 DNA reads as TGCGCCAGCAGTCACACTCCCCGATTTCGACAGGCCATCCCCAATCAGCCCCAGCATTTT.

The CDR3 sequence: CASSPGNTDTQYF. CDR3 coding DNA: TGTGCCAGCAGCCCGGGGAACACAGATACGCAGTATTTT. This chain connects TRBV7-2 to TRBJ2-3, with a possible D match to TRBD2 (5 bases). The CDR3 length is 13 residues. The germline V gene encodes CDR1 SGHTA and CDR2 FQGNSA. The V gene lost 5 bases and the J gene lost 2 bases, with 8 bases spanning the gap.

This clone turned up a few times. The V and J genes are TRBV30 and TRBJ1-1, with D possibly matching TRBD1 (5 bases). The V end was cut by 5 bases, the J end by 4 bases, with 14 bases between. The germline CDR1 and CDR2 sequences are GTSNPN and SVGIG (reference sequence). This CDR3 is built from 13 residues. CDR3 DNA: TGTGCCTGGCAAGGGGACTTGGTCACTGAAGCTTTCTTT. Translated, it gives CAWQGDLVTEAFF.

The chain uses TRBV27 and TRBJ2-5, with TRBD2 matching over 7 bases. CDR3 length equals 13 residues. CDR1 and CDR2 (germline): MNHEY, SMNVEV (reference sequence). V shed 0 bases and J 9 bases; nucleotides not matched to a gene: 4. The CDR3: CASSLSATSPQYF. CDR3 sequence (DNA): TGTGCCAGCAGTTTATCGGCGACTAGCCCCCAGTACTTC.

This chain joins TRBV7-8 and TRBJ1-1, with 11 bases fitting TRBD1. Germline CDR1 and CDR2: SGHVS and FQNEAQ. CDR3 length: 15 residues. The V and J ends lost 5 bases and 5 bases, in that order; junction bases with no gene match: 7. CDR3 DNA: TGTGCCAGCAGCCCCCCGGGACAGGGGGGAACTGAAGCTTTCTTT. This sequence encodes CASSPPGQGGTEAFF.

The V call is TRBV5-1, the J call TRBJ2-4; possibly TRBD2 for D (6 bases). Germline V gives CDR1 SGHRS, CDR2 YFSETQ. The length of the CDR3 is 14 residues. Deletions cut 3 bases from V and 7 bases from J, with 14 bases between. The CDR3 protein is CASSSGRRGNIQYF. The CDR3 coding sequence is TGCGCCAGCAGCTCGGGACGGAGGGGTAACATTCAGTACTTC.

The V call is TRBV28, the J call TRBJ2-7, with TRBD2 matching over 7 bases. This CDR3 spans 17 amino acids. The V segment lost 4 bases and the J segment 3 bases; nucleotides outside the gene matches: 15. Germline values: CDR1 MDHEN, CDR2 SYDVKM. The CDR3 reads CASSSPSGEALVYEQYF. In nucleotides, the CDR3 is TGTGCCAGCAGTTCCCCAAGCGGGGAGGCCCTAGTCTACGAGCAGTACTTC. The full variable domain, in which reference TRBV28 and TRBJ2-7 provide the parts outside the CDR3, is DVKVTQSSRYLVKRTGEKVFLECVQDMDHENMFWYRQDPGLGLRLIYFSYDVKMKEKGDIPEGYSVSREKKERFSLILESASTNQTSMYLCASSSPSGEALVYEQYFGPGTRLTVT.

The gene calls are TRBV30 and TRBJ2-1, with 8 bases that match TRBD2. Germline V lookup: CDR1 GTSNPN, CDR2 SVGIG (reference sequence). With 2 bases clipped from V and 6 bases from J, the junction kept 9 bases outside the gene matches. This CDR3 region has 15 residues. The CDR3: CAWSKGLAGLNEQFF. The DNA for the CDR3 is TGTGCCTGGAGTAAGGGTCTAGCGGGCCTCAATGAGCAGTTCTTC.